The 5 T cell receptor beta chains presented below share a single source sample, sequenced in a study of PD-1 blockade in mismatch repair-deficient tumors. Sequencing was performed with immunoSEQ multiplex PCR; in TCRdb, only in-frame clones are kept and a portion is missing. The sample shows tens of thousands of clones, approximately 81% of them seen only once. Sequenced material: peripheral blood, taken 12 weeks after starting pembrolizumab. These receptors all stem from an adult with mismatch repair-deficient cancer.

The rearrangement joins TRBV19 to TRBJ2-3; no definite D call. Germline CDR1 is LNHDA and CDR2 is SQIVND (reference sequence). The length of the CDR3 is 13 residues. As DNA, the CDR3 is TGTGCGTCTAAGGTAGTGGGCACAGATACGCAGTATTTT. Translating it yields CASKVVGTDTQYF.

The gene calls are TRBV9 and TRBJ1-2; perhaps TRBD1 as D (5 bases). V was pared by 7 bases and J by 2 bases, with 15 bases between. CDR1 is SGDLS, CDR2 YYNGEE, per germline. CDR3 size: 14 residues. CDR3 DNA sequence: TGTGCCAGCTCCCAAAGTGGGGGGAACTATGGCTACACCTTC. Translated: CASSQSGGNYGYTF.

This clone has a single count. The CDR3 spells CASSLSGSSSKGYGYTF. The DNA for the CDR3 is TGTGCCAGCAGCTTATCCGGGTCCTCCTCCAAAGGCTATGGCTACACCTTC. This sequence joins TRBV9 and TRBJ1-2; the D is unclear. The ends were cut back, 4 bases at V and 4 bases at J, with 23 bases in the middle. Per the germline V gene, CDR1 is SGDLS and CDR2 is YYNGEE. This CDR3 has 17 residues.

The chain uses TRBV7-3 and TRBJ2-7; TRBD1 aligns across 9 bases. Losses at the gene ends were 5 bases for V and 2 bases for J; bases not matched to a gene: 4. Germline V gene sequence: CDR1 SGHTA, CDR2 FQGTGA. The CDR3 covers 14 residues. CDR3 in amino acids: CASSRDRGAYEQYF. For the CDR3, the DNA is TGTGCCAGCAGCCGCGACAGGGGGGCCTACGAGCAGTACTTC.

The chain carries TRBV2 and TRBJ1-1; 10 bases agree with TRBD1. Germline loops: CDR1 SNHLY, CDR2 FYNNEI. The CDR3 is 17 amino acids. V shed 5 bases, J shed 7 bases, and the junction held 16 bases outside the gene matches. CDR3 coding DNA: TGTGCCAGCAGTCTGGGACAGGGGACCACGTGGACGAGTGAAGCTTTCTTT. Amino acid sequence: CASSLGQGTTWTSEAFF.